The clone carrying this T cell receptor (beta chain) was picked up many times. The antigen is not known. A single record per CDR3 protein comes from TCRdb applying MiXCR to the reads. The data contain some 400,000 distinct CDR3 sequences, about a sixth of them singletons. These data are taken from a study of T cell repertoires in cytomegalovirus infection. Background on the study: Signatures in public TCR beta sequences pointed to both CMV infection and matching HLA type.

The CDR3 totals 14 residues. Trimming removed 5 bases from V and 2 bases from J; junction bases left unmatched: 3. Study-wide results and caveats: CMV-specific HLA-C-restricted TCR beta clonotypes dominated the ex vivo response.

The sequenced material came from PBMCs. The sequence derives from a human donor in good health (CMV status not recorded). Some clones in this sample may be carry-over from other donors' samples. This chain joins TRBV12-3 or TRBV12-4 and TRBJ2-1; 7 bases are shared with TRBD2. CDR3 residues: CASSTSGTYNEQFF. Here the CDR3 DNA reads TGTGCCAGCAGTACCAGCGGGACCTACAATGAGCAGTTCTTC.